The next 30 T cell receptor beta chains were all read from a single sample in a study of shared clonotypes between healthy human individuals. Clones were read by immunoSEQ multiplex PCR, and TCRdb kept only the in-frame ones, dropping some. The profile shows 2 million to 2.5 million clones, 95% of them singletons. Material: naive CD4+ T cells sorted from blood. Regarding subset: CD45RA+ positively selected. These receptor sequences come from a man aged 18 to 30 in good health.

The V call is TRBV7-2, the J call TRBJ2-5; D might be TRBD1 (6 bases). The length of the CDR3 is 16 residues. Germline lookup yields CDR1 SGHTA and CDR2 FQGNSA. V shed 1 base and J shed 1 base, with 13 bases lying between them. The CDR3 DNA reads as TGTGCCAGCAGCTTAGTGGGGGCAGGGACCCAAGAGACCCAGTACTTC. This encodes CASSLVGAGTQETQYF.

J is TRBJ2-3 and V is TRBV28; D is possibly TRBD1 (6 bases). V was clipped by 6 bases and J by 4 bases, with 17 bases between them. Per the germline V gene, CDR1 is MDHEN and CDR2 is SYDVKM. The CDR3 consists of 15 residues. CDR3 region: CASSPDRIDADTQYF. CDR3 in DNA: TGTGCCAGCAGCCCCGACAGGATAGACGCAGATACGCAGTATTTT. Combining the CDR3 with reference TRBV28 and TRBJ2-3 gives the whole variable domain DVKVTQSSRYLVKRTGEKVFLECVQDMDHENMFWYRQDPGLGLRLIYFSYDVKMKEKGDIPEGYSVSREKKERFSLILESASTNQTSMYLCASSPDRIDADTQYFGPGTRLTVL.

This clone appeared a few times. The CDR3 loop is CASSQARRGYEQYF. As DNA, the CDR3 is TGCGCCAGCAGCCAAGCCCGCAGGGGATACGAGCAGTACTTC. V gene TRBV4-3 combines with J gene TRBJ2-7, with a tentative D call TRBD1 (6 bases). Germline-derived CDR1 and CDR2 are LGHNA and YSLEER. The CDR3 length is 14 residues. Trimming left V 1 base short and J 4 bases short, with 11 bases between.

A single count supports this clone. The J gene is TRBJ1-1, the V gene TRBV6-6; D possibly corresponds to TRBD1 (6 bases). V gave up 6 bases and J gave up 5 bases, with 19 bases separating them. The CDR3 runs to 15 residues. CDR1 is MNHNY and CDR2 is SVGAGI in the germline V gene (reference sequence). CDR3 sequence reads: CASRQIQGAGTEAFF. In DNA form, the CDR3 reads TGTGCCAGCAGACAAATACAGGGTGCGGGGACTGAAGCTTTCTTT.

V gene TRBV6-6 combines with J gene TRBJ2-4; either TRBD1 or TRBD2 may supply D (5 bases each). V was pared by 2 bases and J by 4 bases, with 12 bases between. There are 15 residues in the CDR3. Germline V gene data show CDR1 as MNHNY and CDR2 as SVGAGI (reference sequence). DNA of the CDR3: TGTGCCAGCAGTTACACGGGGACGGAGAAAAACATTCAGTACTTC. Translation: CASSYTGTEKNIQYF.

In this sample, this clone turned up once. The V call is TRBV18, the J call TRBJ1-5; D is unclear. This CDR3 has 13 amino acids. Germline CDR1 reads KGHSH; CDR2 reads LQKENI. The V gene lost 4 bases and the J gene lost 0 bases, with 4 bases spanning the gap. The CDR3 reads CASSLHSNQPQHF. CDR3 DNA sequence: TGTGCCAGCTCACTCCATAGCAATCAGCCCCAGCATTTT.

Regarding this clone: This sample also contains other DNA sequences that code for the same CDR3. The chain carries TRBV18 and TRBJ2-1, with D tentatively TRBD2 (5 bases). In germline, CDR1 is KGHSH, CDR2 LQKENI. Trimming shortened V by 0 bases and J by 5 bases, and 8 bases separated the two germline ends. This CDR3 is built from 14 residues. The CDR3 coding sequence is TGTGCCAGCTCACCACCGCCCGGGAACAATGAGCAGTTCTTC. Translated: CASSPPPGNNEQFF.

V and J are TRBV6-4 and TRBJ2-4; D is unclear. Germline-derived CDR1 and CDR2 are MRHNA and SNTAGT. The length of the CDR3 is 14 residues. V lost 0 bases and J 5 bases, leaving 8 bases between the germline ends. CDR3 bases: TGTGCCAGCAGTGACTCAAAGGTTCAAAACATTCAGTACTTC. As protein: CASSDSKVQNIQYF.

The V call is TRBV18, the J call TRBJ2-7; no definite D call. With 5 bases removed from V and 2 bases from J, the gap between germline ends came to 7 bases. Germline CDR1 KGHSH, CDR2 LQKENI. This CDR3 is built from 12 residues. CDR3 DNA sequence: TGTGCCAGCTCAACAGATACCTACGAGCAGTACTTC. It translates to CASSTDTYEQYF.

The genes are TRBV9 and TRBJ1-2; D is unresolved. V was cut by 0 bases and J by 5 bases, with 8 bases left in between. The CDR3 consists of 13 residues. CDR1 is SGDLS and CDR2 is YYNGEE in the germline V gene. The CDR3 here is CASSVDGWYGYTF. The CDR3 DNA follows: TGTGCCAGCAGCGTAGACGGTTGGTATGGCTACACCTTC.

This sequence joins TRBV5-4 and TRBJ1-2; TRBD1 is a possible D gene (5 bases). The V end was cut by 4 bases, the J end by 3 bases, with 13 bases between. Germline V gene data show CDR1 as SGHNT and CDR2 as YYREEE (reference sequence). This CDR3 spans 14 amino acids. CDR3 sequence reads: CASSPTGGDYGYTF. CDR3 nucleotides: TGTGCCAGCAGCCCTACTGGAGGGGACTATGGCTACACCTTC. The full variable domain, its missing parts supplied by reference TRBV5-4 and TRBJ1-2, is ETGVTQSPTHLIKTRGQQVTLRCSSQSGHNTVSWYQQALGQGPQFIFQYYREEENGRGNFPPRFSGLQFPNYSSELNVNALELDDSALYLCASSPTGGDYGYTFGSGTRLTVV.

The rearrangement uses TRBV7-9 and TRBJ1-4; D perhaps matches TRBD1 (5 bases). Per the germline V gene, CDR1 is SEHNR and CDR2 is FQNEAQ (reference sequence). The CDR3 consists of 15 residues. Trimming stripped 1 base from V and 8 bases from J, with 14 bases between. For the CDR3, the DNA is TGTGCCAGCAGCTTAGGATCCGGGGGACGGGAAAAACTGTTTTTT. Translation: CASSLGSGGREKLFF. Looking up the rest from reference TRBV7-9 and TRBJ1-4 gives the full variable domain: DTGVSQNPRHKITKRGQNVTFRCDPISEHNRLYWYRQTLGQGPEFLTYFQNEAQLEKSRLLSDRFSAERPKGSFSTLEIQRTEQGDSAMYLCASSLGSGGREKLFFGSGTQLSVL.

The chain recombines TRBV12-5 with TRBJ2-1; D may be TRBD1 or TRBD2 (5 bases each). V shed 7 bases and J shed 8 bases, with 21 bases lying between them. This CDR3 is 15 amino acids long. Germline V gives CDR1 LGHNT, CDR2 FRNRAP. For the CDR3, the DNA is TGTGCTAGTGCCTTGAGGGACCAGGCCCCGTATGAGCAGTTCTTC. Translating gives CASALRDQAPYEQFF.

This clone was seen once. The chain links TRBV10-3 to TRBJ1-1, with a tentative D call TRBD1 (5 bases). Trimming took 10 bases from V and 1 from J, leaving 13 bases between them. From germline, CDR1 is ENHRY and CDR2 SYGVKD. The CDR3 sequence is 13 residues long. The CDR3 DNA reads TGTGCCACTGGGGGGGACGGGAACACTGAAGCTTTCTTT. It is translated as CATGGDGNTEAFF.

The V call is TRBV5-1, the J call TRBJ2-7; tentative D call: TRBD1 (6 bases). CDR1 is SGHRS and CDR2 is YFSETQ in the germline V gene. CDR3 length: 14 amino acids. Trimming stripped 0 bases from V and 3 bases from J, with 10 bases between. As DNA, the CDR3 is TGCGCCAGCAGCTTGGGACAGGAATTCTACGAGCAGTACTTC. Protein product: CASSLGQEFYEQYF.

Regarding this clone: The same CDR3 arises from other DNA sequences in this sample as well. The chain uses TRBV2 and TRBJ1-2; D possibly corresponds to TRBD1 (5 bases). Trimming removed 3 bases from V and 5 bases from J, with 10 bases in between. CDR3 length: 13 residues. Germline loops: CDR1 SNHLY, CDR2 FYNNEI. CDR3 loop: CASSDGQGYGYTF. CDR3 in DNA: TGTGCCAGCAGTGACGGGCAGGGTTATGGCTACACCTTC.

CDR3 sequence reads: CASSMGLAGESEQYF. In DNA form, the CDR3 reads TGTGCCAGTAGTATGGGACTAGCGGGAGAATCCGAGCAGTACTTC. The genes are TRBV19 and TRBJ2-7; 14 bases line up with TRBD2. Looked up from germline, CDR1 is LNHDA and CDR2 is SQIVND (reference sequence). The CDR3 covers 15 residues. J gave up 6 bases and V 3 bases, and 4 bases lay outside the gene matches.

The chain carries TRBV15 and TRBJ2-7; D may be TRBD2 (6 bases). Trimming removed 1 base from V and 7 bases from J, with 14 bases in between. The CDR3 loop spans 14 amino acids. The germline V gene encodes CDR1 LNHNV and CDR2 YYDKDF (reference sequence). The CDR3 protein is CATSRVSFGGEQYF. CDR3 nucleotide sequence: TGTGCCACCAGCAGAGTTTCTTTCGGGGGAGAGCAGTACTTC.

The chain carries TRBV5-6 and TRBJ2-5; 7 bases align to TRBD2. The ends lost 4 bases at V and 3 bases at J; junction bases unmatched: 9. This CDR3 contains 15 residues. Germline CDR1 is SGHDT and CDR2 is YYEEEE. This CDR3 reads CASSTVGTKKETQYF. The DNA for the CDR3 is TGTGCCAGCAGCACGGTGGGGACTAAGAAAGAGACCCAGTACTTC.

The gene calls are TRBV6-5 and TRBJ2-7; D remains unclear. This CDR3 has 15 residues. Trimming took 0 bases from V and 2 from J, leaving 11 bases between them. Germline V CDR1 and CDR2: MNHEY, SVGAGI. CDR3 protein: CASSYSGNTAYEQYF. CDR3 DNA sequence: TGTGCCAGCAGTTACTCAGGGAACACAGCCTACGAGCAGTACTTC.

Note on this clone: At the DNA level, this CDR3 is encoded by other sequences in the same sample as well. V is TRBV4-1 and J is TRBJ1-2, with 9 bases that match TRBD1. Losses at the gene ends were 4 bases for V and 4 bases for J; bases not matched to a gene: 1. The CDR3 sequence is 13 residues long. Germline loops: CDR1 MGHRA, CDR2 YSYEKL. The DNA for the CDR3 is TGCGCCAGCAGCCCGACAGGGGGCTATGGCTACACCTTC. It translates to CASSPTGGYGYTF.

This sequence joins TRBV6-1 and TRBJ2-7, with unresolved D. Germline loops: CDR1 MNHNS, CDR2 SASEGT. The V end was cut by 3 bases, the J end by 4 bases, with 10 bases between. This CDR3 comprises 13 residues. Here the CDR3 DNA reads TGTGCCAGCAGTGACCCTTCTGGGTACGAGCAGTACTTC. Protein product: CASSDPSGYEQYF.

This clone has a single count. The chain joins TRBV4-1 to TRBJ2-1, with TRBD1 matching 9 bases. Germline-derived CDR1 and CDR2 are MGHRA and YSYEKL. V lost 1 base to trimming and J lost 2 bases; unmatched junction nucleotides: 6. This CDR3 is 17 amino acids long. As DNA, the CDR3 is TGCGCCAGCAGCCAAGGGTTCGACAGGGGGACCTACAATGAGCAGTTCTTC. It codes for CASSQGFDRGTYNEQFF.

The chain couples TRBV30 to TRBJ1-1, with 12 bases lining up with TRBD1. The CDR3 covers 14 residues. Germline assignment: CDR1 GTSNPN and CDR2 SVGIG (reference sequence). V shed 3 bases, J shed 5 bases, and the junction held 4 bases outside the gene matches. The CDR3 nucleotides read TGTGCCTGGAGAGGGGACAGGGGGCTTACTGAAGCTTTCTTT. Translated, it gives CAWRGDRGLTEAFF.

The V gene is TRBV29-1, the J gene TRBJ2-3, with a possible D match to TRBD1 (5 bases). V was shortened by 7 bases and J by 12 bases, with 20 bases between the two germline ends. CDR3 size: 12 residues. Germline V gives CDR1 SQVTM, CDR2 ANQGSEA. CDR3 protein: CSAEQAASTQYF. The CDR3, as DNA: TGCAGCGCAGAACAGGCGGCCTCTACCCAGTATTTT.

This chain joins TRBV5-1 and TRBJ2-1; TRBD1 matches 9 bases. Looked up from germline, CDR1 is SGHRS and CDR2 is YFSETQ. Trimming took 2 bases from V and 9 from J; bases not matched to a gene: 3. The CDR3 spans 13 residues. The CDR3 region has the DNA TGCGCCAGCAGCTTACAGGGGGCGGGTGAGCAGTTCTTC. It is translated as CASSLQGAGEQFF.

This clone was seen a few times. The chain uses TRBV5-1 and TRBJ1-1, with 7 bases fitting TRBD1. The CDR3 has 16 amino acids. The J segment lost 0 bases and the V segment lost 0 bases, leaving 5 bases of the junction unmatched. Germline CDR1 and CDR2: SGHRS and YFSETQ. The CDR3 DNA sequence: TGCGCCAGCAGCTTGGATGGACAGGCCATGAACACTGAAGCTTTCTTT. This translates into CASSLDGQAMNTEAFF.

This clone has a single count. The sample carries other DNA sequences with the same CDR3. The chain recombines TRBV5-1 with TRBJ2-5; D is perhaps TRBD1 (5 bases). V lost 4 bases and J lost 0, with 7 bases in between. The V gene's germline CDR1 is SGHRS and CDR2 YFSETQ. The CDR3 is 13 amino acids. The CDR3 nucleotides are TGCGCCAGCAGCAGGGGCTACCAAGAGACCCAGTACTTC. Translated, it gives CASSRGYQETQYF.

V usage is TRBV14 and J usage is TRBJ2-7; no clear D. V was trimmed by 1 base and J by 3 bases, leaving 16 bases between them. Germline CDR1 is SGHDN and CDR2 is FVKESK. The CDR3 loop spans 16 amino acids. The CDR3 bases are TGTGCCAGCAGCCAAGGGTACCACTCTTTGGGCTACGAGCAGTACTTC. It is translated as CASSQGYHSLGYEQYF.

As DNA, the CDR3 is TGTGCCAGCAGTTACTACGTGGTTGGAGTCCTGACTTTC. Residues: CASSYYVVGVLTF. The chain joins TRBV6-5 to TRBJ2-6; no definite D call. This CDR3 has 13 residues. V lost 1 base and J 13 bases, leaving 11 bases between the germline ends. Germline CDR1 is MNHEY and CDR2 is SVGAGI.